These T cell receptor beta chains were read from a single sample in a study of T cell responses to AZD1222 COVID-19 vaccine. Some clones are missing from TCRdb's copy, which holds only in-frame ones; the method was immunoSEQ multiplex PCR. The table lists around 99,000 clones, around 90% of them singletons. Sequencing used peripheral blood, obtained on day 0 of AZD1222 vaccination. The receptors derive from an adult in good health. Each CDR3 is given with its conserved first and last residue. The D gene is left open where the match is weak. The listing skips clone size in some rows; elsewhere it reads once, few, many or a size class.

>.|TRBV7-2|.|TRBJ2-7
TGTGCCAGCAGCTTGACAATAAACTCCTACGAGCAGTACTTC
CASSLTINSYEQYF
>.|TRBV19|few|TRBJ1-2
TGTGCCAGTAGTATATCCTGGACGGGTCCAAAAGGCTACACCTTC
CASSISWTGPKGYTF
>TRBD1|TRBV19|.|TRBJ1-1
TGTGCCAGTAGGTTGACAGGGAGTAGGGACACTGAAGCTTTCTTT
CASRLTGSRDTEAFF
>TRBD1|TRBV15|.|TRBJ1-4
TGTGCCACCAGCAGACCCTCGGACAGGGATGAAAAACTGTTTTTT
CATSRPSDRDEKLFF
>TRBD2|TRBV27|once|TRBJ2-4
TGTGCCAGCAGTCCCCATCCCCCAACTAGCGGGGCTACCAAAAACATTCAGTACTTC
CASSPHPPTSGATKNIQYF
>TRBD1|TRBV5-1|.|TRBJ1-5
TGCGCCAGCAGCCCAGGACAGGGCGGTCAGCCCCAGCATTTT
CASSPGQGGQPQHF
>TRBD1|TRBV19|.|TRBJ1-1
TGTGCCAGTAGTACCTACAGGGGAACTGAAGCTTTCTTT
CASSTYRGTEAFF
>.|TRBV19|.|TRBJ1-2
TGTGCCAGTGCCAACAGCTATGGCTACACCTTC
CASANSYGYTF
>TRBD1|TRBV15|.|TRBJ2-2
TGTGCCACCAGCAGAGATCAACAGGGGGATTTCACCGGGGAGCTGTTTTTT
CATSRDQQGDFTGELFF
>TRBD1|TRBV4-3|.|TRBJ2-7
TGCGCCAGCAGCCAAGATTCGACAGGGGCTGACGAGCAGTACTTC
CASSQDSTGADEQYF